The T cell receptor (beta chain) described here comes from a study of T cell changes during pregnancy in multiple sclerosis. Here immunoSEQ multiplex PCR was the method, and the copy in TCRdb shows in-frame clones only, minus some. Among 85,000 to 130,000 clones listed, less than 95% were seen once. CDR3 size: 15 residues. Losses at the gene ends were 8 bases for V and 3 bases for J; bases not matched to a gene: 8. The V gene's germline CDR1 is SGHAT and CDR2 FQNNGV. This TCR was recovered from a female donor with multiple sclerosis, enrolled in a pregnancy study. V gene TRBV11-2 combines with J gene TRBJ2-1, with 9 bases aligning to TRBD2. The sample in question was peripheral blood, obtained before pregnancy. The CDR3 is CASGTLAGVYNEQFF. CDR3 sequence (DNA): TGTGCCAGCGGGACTTTAGCGGGAGTCTACAATGAGCAGTTCTTC.